This TCR beta chain stems from a study of neurological immune-mediated disorders. Study outcomes and limitations: TCR-beta repertoires seemed private in all groups, with no expanded CDR3 amino acid sequences shared. HTLV-1-associated myelopathy had the most TCR clonal expansion, and multiple sclerosis had the least, less than healthy controls.

CDR3 length equals 16 residues. The V gene lost 5 bases and the J gene lost 2 bases, with 16 bases spanning the gap. 2 million unsorted PBMCs were stored in RNAlater at -80 °C before RNA extraction. The cDNA came from 5'RACE with 10-nucleotide random UMIs. TCRdb used MiXCR to reprocess the 5' RACE reads, holding one entry per CDR3 protein. The sample yields tens of thousands of distinct CDR3 sequences, about 7% seen once. This clonotype was counted at least ten times. The target antigen is unknown. This chain joins TRBV12-3 or TRBV12-4 and TRBJ1-5; a possible D gene is TRBD1 (5 bases). Sequenced: PBMCs. The source is a woman between 40 and 50 years old in good health. The CDR3 reads CASSLGTGSGNQPQHF. CDR3 sequence (DNA): TGTGCCAGCAGTCTGGGGACGGGGTCCGGCAATCAGCCCCAGCATTTT.